Included here is one TCR beta chain sequence, with context. The data belong to a study of shared clonotypes between healthy human individuals. Genomic DNA belonging to each subset was distributed in equal measure over several immunoSEQ plates. The data were produced by immunoSEQ multiplex PCR, yet TCRdb's version contains in-frame clones alone and is incomplete. The table has roughly 510,000 clones, nearly 80% seen once. Germline assignment: CDR1 SGHVS and CDR2 FQNEAQ. This CDR3 spans 17 amino acids. The V end was cut by 1 base, the J end by 8 bases, with 20 bases between. This receptor was identified in a woman between 40 and 55 years old in good health. Some clones in this sample may be carry-over from other donors' samples. Material: PBMCs. The V and J genes are TRBV7-8 and TRBJ1-4, with D uncertain. The CDR3 nucleotides read TGTGCCAGCAGCTTAGGCGGTAATGGGCCTATGAGGGAAAAACTGTTTTTT. Translated, it gives CASSLGGNGPMREKLFF.